The 15 T cell receptor beta chains below were found in one sample sequenced in a study of shared clonotypes between healthy human individuals. Measured with immunoSEQ multiplex PCR; TCRdb has only the in-frame clones, and not every one. The data contain under 850,000 clones, roughly 72% of them seen just once; the ten biggest clones take up more than 1.5%. Source material: memory CD4+ T cells sorted from blood. Subset described: CD45RA-negative fraction. The receptor source for this set is a woman between 25 and 40 years old in good health.

The V call is TRBV10-2, the J call TRBJ1-5; a possible D gene is TRBD1 (5 bases). The CDR3 consists of 15 residues. Trimming removed 6 bases from V and 4 bases from J, with 16 bases in between. Germline V CDR1 and CDR2: WSHSY, SAAADI. The CDR3 is CASSRKRQTNQPQHF. DNA for the CDR3: TGCGCCAGCAGCCGAAAACGACAGACTAATCAGCCCCAGCATTTT.

This chain links TRBV6-6 with TRBJ1-1; 9 positions match TRBD1. CDR1 is MNHNY, CDR2 SVGAGI, per germline (reference sequence). Losses at the gene ends were 5 bases for V and 3 bases for J; bases not matched to a gene: 4. The CDR3 consists of 14 residues. The CDR3 coding sequence is TGTGCCAGCAGTCCAGGACAGGGGCACACTGAAGCTTTCTTT. Encoded protein: CASSPGQGHTEAFF.

The sample holds a few counts of this clone. This chain joins TRBV7-2 and TRBJ2-3; D is uncertain. The CDR3 has 13 residues. Trimming removed 6 bases from V and 2 bases from J, with 9 bases in between. Germline CDR1 SGHTA, CDR2 FQGNSA. In nucleotides, the CDR3 is TGTGCCAGCAGAAACGCCCCCACAGATACGCAGTATTTT. This encodes CASRNAPTDTQYF.

V gene TRBV30 combines with J gene TRBJ1-5; D perhaps matches TRBD1 (5 bases). Germline CDR1 reads GTSNPN; CDR2 reads SVGIG (reference sequence). The CDR3 is made up of 13 amino acids. Trimming removed 5 bases from V and 11 bases from J, with 19 bases in between. Written as DNA, the CDR3 is TGTGCCTGGCTTCGGGAAGAGACAGTAGCCCAGCATTTT. Translating it yields CAWLREETVAQHF.

Notes on this clone: A much larger clone sits a single nucleotide away, making a read error possible. CDR3 in DNA: TGTGCCAGCAGTTCCACAGGGGAGAACACTGAAGCTTTCTTT. Protein: CASSSTGENTEAFF. This sequence joins TRBV28 and TRBJ1-1; 7 bases map to TRBD1. V was pared by 4 bases and J by 1 base, with 3 bases of the junction left unmatched. CDR1 MDHEN and CDR2 SYDVKM come from the germline V gene. The CDR3 contains 14 residues.

This chain uses TRBV5-1 with TRBJ2-1; a weak D match, TRBD2 (6 bases). The V gene's germline CDR1 is SGHRS and CDR2 YFSETQ. V was trimmed by 6 bases and J by 9 bases, leaving 19 bases between them. This CDR3 spans 14 amino acids. CDR3 nucleotide sequence: TGCGCCAGCACGATCGAATCGGGAGTCGGTGAGCAGTTCTTC. This codes for CASTIESGVGEQFF.

This rearrangement joins TRBV29-1 to TRBJ2-2, with D hard to call. Germline values: CDR1 SQVTM, CDR2 ANQGSEA. The CDR3 sequence is 14 residues long. V lost 1 base and J 2 bases, leaving 8 bases between the germline ends. CDR3 region: CSVEGTHNTGELFF. DNA for the CDR3: TGCAGCGTTGAAGGGACCCACAACACCGGGGAGCTGTTTTTT.

This chain links TRBV4-1 with TRBJ1-5; D might be TRBD1 (5 bases). Germline CDR1 and CDR2: MGHRA and YSYEKL. V gave up 1 base and J gave up 2 bases, with 9 bases separating them. The CDR3 consists of 15 residues. The CDR3 protein is CASSQAGVGNQPQHF. For the CDR3, the DNA is TGCGCCAGCAGCCAAGCGGGGGTCGGCAATCAGCCCCAGCATTTT.

This clone came up a few times. The chain employs TRBV11-2 and TRBJ1-2; D may be TRBD1 (6 bases). The CDR3 totals 15 residues. With 1 base removed from V and 2 bases from J, the gap between germline ends came to 11 bases. Germline values: CDR1 SGHAT, CDR2 FQNNGV. The CDR3 region has the DNA TGTGCCAGCAGCTTAGGCAGGGGCAAGAACTATGGCTACACCTTC. Translating it yields CASSLGRGKNYGYTF. Full variable domain (missing parts from reference TRBV11-2 and TRBJ1-2): EAGVAQSPRYKIIEKRQSVAFWCNPISGHATLYWYQQILGQGPKLLIQFQNNGVVDDSQLPKDRFSAERLKGVDSTLKIQPAKLEDSAVYLCASSLGRGKNYGYTFGSGTRLTVV.

Worth noting for this clone: One end of the junction does not line up with germline, which may come from a read error. The V call is TRBV6-5, the J call TRBJ2-3, with D hard to call. The CDR3 is 14 amino acids. The germline gives CDR1 MNHEY, CDR2 SVGAGI. DNA of the CDR3: TGCGCCAGCAGTGATCGGAAGGCGACAGATACGCAGTATTTT. Its protein product is CASSDRKATDTQYF.

This clone has only a few counts. The chain combines TRBV5-1 with TRBJ2-7; a possible D gene is TRBD2 (6 bases). Germline V gene lookup returns CDR1 SGHRS and CDR2 YFSETQ. The CDR3 runs to 16 residues. Between the trimmed V and J ends, which lost 4 bases and 6 bases, there was a span of 23 bases. CDR3 residues: CASSHKSGTPFPEQYF. Written as DNA, the CDR3 is TGCGCCAGCAGCCATAAATCCGGGACTCCCTTCCCCGAGCAGTACTTC.

This chain uses TRBV2 with TRBJ2-7; TRBD2 matches 9 bases. There are 16 residues in the CDR3. Trimming cost V 1 base and J 5 bases; bases outside gene matches: 9. CDR1 and CDR2 from the germline V gene are SNHLY and FYNNEI. Here the CDR3 DNA reads TGTGCCAGCAGTGAAGGTGTAGCGGGGGCCTGGGACGAGCAGTACTTC. Its protein product is CASSEGVAGAWDEQYF.

This sequence joins TRBV11-2 and TRBJ1-3; D gene unclear. The CDR3 extends over 15 amino acids. The germline gives CDR1 SGHAT, CDR2 FQNNGV. Trimming left V 3 bases short and J 0 bases short, with 9 bases between. CDR3 DNA: TGTGCCAGCAGCTTGTTGGGAGGCTCTGGAAACACCATATATTTT. Protein product: CASSLLGGSGNTIYF.

V gene TRBV15 combines with J gene TRBJ2-1; D gene uncertain. Trimming took off 0 bases at V and 8 bases at J, with 8 bases between the two ends. The CDR3 covers 13 residues. Germline V lookup: CDR1 LNHNV, CDR2 YYDKDF (reference sequence). The CDR3 protein is CATSRDEGYEQFF. As DNA, the CDR3 is TGTGCCACCAGCAGAGATGAAGGGTATGAGCAGTTCTTC.

This chain uses TRBV6-6 with TRBJ2-2, with D possibly TRBD2 on 5 matching bases. This CDR3 region has 16 residues. V dropped 6 bases and J dropped 3 bases, with 17 bases sitting between them. Per germline, CDR1 MNHNY and CDR2 SVGAGI (reference sequence). The CDR3 here is CASSPHEGRDTGELFF. Here the CDR3 DNA reads TGTGCCAGCAGCCCACACGAGGGTAGGGACACCGGGGAGCTGTTTTTT.